A single count supports the clone carrying this T cell receptor (beta chain). Antigen: not known. Sequenced by immunoSEQ multiplex PCR; TCRdb stores in-frame clones only, minus some. Of 55,000 to 65,000 clones listed, about 98% are singletons. The data originate from a study of siplizumab effects on memory and regulatory T cells. Findings and caveats of the study: A naive or memory phenotype could not be assigned to roughly 80-97% of the proliferating CD4+ or CD8+ clones. In controls, 26.9% of mappable alloreactive CD4+ clones were Treg-derived on average, versus 68.8% with siplizumab.

This receptor was taken from a human donor in good health. The sequenced sample consisted of naive CD8+ T cells sorted from blood.

DNA of the CDR3: TGTGCCAGCAGCTTGGGCGACACGGACAGGGGGCAAGCTTTCTTT. Its translation is CASSLGDTDRGQAFF. The V and J genes are TRBV5-5 and TRBJ1-1, with 11 bases matching TRBD1. The junction had 7 bases not matched to a gene; V was cut back by 0 bases and J by 9 bases. The CDR3 runs 15 residues. CDR1 and CDR2 from the germline V gene are SGHKS and YYEKEE (reference sequence).